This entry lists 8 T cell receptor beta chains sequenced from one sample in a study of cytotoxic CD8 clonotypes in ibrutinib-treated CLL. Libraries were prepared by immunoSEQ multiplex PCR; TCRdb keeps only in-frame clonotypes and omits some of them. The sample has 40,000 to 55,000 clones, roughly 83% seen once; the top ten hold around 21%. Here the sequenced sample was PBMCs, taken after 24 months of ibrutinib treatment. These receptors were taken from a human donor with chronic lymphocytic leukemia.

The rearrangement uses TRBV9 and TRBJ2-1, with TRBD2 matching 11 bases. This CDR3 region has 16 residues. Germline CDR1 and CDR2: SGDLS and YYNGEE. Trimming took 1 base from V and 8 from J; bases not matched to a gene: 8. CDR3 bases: TGTGCCAGCAGCGTATTGGCTAGCGGGAGGAGAGATGAGCAGTTCTTC. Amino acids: CASSVLASGRRDEQFF.

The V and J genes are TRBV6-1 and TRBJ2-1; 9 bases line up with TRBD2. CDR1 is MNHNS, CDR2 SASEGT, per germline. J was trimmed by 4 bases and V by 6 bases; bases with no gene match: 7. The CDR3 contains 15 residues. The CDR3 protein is CASRGAGGAYNEQFF. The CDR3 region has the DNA TGTGCCAGCAGAGGAGCGGGAGGAGCGTACAATGAGCAGTTCTTC.

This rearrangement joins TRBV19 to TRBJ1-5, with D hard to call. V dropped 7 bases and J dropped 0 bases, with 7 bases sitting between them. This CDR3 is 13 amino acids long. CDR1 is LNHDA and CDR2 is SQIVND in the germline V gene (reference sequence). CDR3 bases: TGTGCCAGTACCGCTGTTAGCAATCAGCCCCAGCATTTT. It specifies CASTAVSNQPQHF.

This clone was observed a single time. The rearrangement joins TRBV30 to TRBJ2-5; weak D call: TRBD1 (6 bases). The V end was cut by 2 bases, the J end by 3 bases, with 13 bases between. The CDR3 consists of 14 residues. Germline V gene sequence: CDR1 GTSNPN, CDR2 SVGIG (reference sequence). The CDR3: CAWSTQGGEETQYF. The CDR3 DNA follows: TGTGCCTGGAGTACTCAAGGGGGAGAAGAGACCCAGTACTTC.

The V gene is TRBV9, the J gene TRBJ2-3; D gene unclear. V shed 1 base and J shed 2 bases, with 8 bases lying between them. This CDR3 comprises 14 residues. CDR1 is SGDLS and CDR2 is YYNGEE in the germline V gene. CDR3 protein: CASSVKPPTDTQYF. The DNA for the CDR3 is TGTGCCAGCAGCGTAAAGCCACCCACAGATACGCAGTATTTT.

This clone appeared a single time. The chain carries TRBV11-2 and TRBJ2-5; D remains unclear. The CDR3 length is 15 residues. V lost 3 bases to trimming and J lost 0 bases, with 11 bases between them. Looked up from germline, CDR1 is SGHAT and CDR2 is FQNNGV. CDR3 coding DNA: TGTGCCAGCAGCTTTCTTCAGTCATACCAAGAGACCCAGTACTTC. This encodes CASSFLQSYQETQYF.

The chain's CDR3 is CASSPLIGSGTSTDTQYF. The DNA of the CDR3 is TGTGCCAGCTCACCACTTATAGGTAGCGGGACTAGCACAGATACGCAGTATTTT. V is TRBV18 and J is TRBJ2-3; 8 bases line up with TRBD2. Germline loops: CDR1 KGHSH, CDR2 LQKENI. With 1 base clipped from V and 0 bases from J, the junction kept 9 bases outside the gene matches. The CDR3 sequence is 18 residues long.

CDR3 coding DNA: TGCGCCAGCAGCTCAGGGGAGGGGGACTATGGCTACACCTTC. It codes for CASSSGEGDYGYTF. The chain links TRBV5-1 to TRBJ1-2, with D perhaps TRBD1 (6 bases). The CDR3 extends over 14 amino acids. The V end was cut by 3 bases, the J end by 3 bases, with 12 bases between. The germline V gene has CDR1 SGHRS and CDR2 YFSETQ.